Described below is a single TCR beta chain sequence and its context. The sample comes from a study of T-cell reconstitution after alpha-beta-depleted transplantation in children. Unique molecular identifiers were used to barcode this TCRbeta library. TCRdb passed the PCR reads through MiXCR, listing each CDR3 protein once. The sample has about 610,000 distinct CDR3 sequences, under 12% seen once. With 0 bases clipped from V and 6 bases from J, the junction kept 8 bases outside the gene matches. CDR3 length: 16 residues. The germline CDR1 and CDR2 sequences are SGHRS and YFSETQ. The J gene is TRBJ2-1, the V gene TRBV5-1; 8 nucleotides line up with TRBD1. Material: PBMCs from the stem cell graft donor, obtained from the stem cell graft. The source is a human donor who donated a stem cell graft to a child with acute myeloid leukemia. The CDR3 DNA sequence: TGCGCCAGCAGCTTGGAACCCCAGGGGGCCCTCAATGAGCAGTTCTTC. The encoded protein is CASSLEPQGALNEQFF.